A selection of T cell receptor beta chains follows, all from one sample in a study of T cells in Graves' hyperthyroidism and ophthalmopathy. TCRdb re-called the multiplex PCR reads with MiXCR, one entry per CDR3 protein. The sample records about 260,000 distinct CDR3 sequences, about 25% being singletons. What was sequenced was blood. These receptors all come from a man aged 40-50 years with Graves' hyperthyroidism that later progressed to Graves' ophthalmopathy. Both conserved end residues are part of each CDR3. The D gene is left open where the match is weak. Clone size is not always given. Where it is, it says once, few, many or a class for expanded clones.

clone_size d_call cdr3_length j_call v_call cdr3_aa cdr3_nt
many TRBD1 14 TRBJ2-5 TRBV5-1 CASSNRGIQETQYF TGCGCCAGCAGCAACAGGGGAATCCAAGAGACCCAGTACTTC
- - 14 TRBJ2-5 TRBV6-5 CASSHTGYQETQYF TGTGCCAGCAGTCACACAGGGTACCAAGAGACCCAGTACTTC
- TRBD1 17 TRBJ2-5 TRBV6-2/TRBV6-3 CASCDGQGIVLGETQYF TGTGCCAGCTGTGACGGACAGGGGATCGTGTTGGGAGAGACCCAGTACTTC
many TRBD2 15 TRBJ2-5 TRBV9 CASSTVAGGQETQYF TGTGCCAGCAGCACCGTAGCGGGAGGACAAGAGACCCAGTACTTC
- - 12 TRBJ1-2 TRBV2 CARERLNYGYTF TGTGCCAGGGAACGGTTGAACTATGGCTACACCTTC
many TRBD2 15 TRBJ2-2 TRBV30 CAWVSGRKNTGELFF TGTGCCTGGGTTAGCGGGAGAAAAAACACCGGGGAGCTGTTTTTT
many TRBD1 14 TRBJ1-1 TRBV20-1 CSAKSGTGATEAFF TGCAGTGCAAAATCCGGGACAGGGGCCACTGAAGCTTTCTTT
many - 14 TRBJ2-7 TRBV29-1 CSVIPQSRTYEQYF TGCAGCGTCATCCCCCAGTCCCGGACCTACGAGCAGTACTTC
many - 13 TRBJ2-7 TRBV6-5 CASSSGTPLRQYF TGTGCCAGCAGTTCAGGGACACCACTACGGCAGTACTTC
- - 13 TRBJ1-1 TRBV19 CASSIQGWTEAFF TGTGCCAGTAGTATTCAGGGGTGGACTGAAGCTTTCTTT
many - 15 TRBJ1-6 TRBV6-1 CASSEEGMFNSPLHF TGTGCCAGCAGTGAAGAGGGGATGTTTAATTCACCCCTCCACTTT
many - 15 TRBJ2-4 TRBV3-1 CASSQARAVSGPKYF TGTGCCAGCAGCCAAGCAAGGGCCGTCTCGGGGCCCAAGTACTTC
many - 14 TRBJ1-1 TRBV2 CASMVGRGVAEAFF TGTGCCAGCATGGTTGGGAGGGGTGTAGCTGAAGCTTTCTTT
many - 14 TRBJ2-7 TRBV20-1 CSARSGTASYEQYF TGCAGTGCTAGATCCGGGACGGCTTCCTACGAGCAGTACTTC
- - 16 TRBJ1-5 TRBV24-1 CATSDLAGDGNQPHYF TGTGCCACCAGTGATTTGGCGGGGGACGGCAATCAGCCCCACTATTTT
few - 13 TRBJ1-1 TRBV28 CASRVQTGTEAFF TGTGCCAGCAGAGTTCAGACAGGCACTGAAGCTTTCTTT
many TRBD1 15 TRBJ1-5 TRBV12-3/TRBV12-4 CASSSTGLRNQPQHF TGTGCCAGCAGTTCGACAGGGCTACGCAATCAGCCCCAGCATTTT
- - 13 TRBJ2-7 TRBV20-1 CSASRTTHYEQYF TGCAGTGCTTCTCGGACTACTCATTACGAGCAGTACTTC
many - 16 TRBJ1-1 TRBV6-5 CASSTLRISGHTEAFF TGTGCCAGCAGCACCCTTAGAATCTCTGGGCACACTGAAGCTTTCTTT
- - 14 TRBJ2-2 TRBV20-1 CSARAGVRPGELFF TGCAGTGCTAGAGCGGGGGTCCGTCCCGGGGAGCTGTTTTTT
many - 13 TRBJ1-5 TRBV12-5 CASGLGLNQPQHF TGTGCTAGTGGTTTAGGTCTCAATCAGCCCCAGCATTTT
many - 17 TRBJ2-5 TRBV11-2 CASSLDLTGYSQETQYF TGTGCCAGCAGCTTAGATCTAACCGGGTATTCTCAAGAGACCCAGTACTTC
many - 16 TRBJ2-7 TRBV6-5 CASSRRDLGTSYEQYF TGTGCCAGCAGTCGCAGGGATCTCGGGACTTCCTACGAGCAGTACTTC
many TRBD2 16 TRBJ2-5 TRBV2 CASTPKTSGRGETQYF TGTGCCAGCACTCCGAAGACTAGCGGGAGGGGAGAGACCCAGTACTTC
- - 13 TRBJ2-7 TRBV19 CASSVGTYYEQYF TGTGCCAGTAGTGTTGGCACATACTACGAGCAGTACTTC
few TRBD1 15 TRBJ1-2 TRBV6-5 CASSFRDRGIYGYTF TGTGCCAGCAGTTTCCGGGACAGGGGAATTTATGGCTACACCTTC
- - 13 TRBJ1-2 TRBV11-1 CASSPRGHYGYTF TGTGCCAGCAGCCCGCGAGGGCACTATGGCTACACCTTC
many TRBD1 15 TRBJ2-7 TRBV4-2 CASSQAGQGGDEQYF TGTGCCAGCAGCCAAGCGGGACAGGGTGGCGACGAGCAGTACTTC
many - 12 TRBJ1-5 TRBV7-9 CASSVDSQPQHF TGTGCCAGCAGCGTCGACAGTCAGCCCCAGCATTTT
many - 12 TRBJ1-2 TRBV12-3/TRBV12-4 CASSGFGYGYTF TGTGCCAGCTCAGGGTTTGGCTATGGCTACACCTTC
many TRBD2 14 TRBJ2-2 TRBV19 CASSTRTSDGELFF TGTGCCAGTAGTACCCGGACTAGCGACGGGGAGCTGTTTTTT
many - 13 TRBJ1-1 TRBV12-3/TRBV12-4 CASSFGQPSEAFF TGTGCCAGCAGTTTTGGGCAGCCTTCTGAAGCTTTCTTT
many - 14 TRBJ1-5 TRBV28 CASSLESFNQPQHF TGTGCCAGCAGTCTTGAGAGCTTCAATCAGCCCCAGCATTTT
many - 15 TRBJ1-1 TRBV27 CASSLSSGWGTEAFF TGTGCCAGCAGTTTATCTTCTGGTTGGGGCACTGAAGCTTTCTTT
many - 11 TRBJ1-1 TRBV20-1 CSAGTNTEAFF TGCAGTGCGGGCACGAACACTGAAGCTTTCTTT
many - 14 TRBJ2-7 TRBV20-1 CSAPKTGSSYEQYF TGCAGTGCACCAAAGACAGGCAGCTCCTACGAGCAGTACTTC
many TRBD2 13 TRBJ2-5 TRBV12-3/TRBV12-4 CASLSGSGETQYF TGTGCCAGCTTGAGCGGGAGTGGAGAGACCCAGTACTTC
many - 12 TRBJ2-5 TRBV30 CAWNVPGGTQYF TGTGCCTGGAATGTACCCGGGGGGACCCAGTACTTC
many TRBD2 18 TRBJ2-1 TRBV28 CASRGLAGTTSRANEQFF TGTGCCAGCAGAGGTCTAGCGGGGACTACTTCTAGGGCGAATGAGCAGTTCTTC
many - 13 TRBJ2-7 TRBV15 CATSRGKTYEQYF TGTGCCACCAGCAGAGGGAAAACCTACGAGCAGTACTTC
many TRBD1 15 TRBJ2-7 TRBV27 CASSLSGTGFYEQYF TGTGCCAGCAGTTTATCCGGGACAGGGTTCTACGAGCAGTACTTC
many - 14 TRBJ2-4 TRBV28 CASIGGLAKNIQYF TGTGCCAGCATAGGAGGTCTAGCCAAAAACATTCAGTACTTC
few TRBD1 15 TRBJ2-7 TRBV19 CASSIDGTGDYEQYF TGTGCCAGTAGTATAGATGGGACAGGGGACTACGAGCAGTACTTC
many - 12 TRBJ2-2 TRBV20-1 CSARRDTGELFF TGCAGTGCTAGAAGGGACACCGGGGAGCTGTTTTTT
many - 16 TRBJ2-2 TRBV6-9 CASSFWSESETGELFF TGTGCCAGCAGTTTCTGGTCCGAATCTGAAACCGGGGAGCTGTTTTTT
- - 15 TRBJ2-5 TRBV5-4 CASSSRQGSGEAQYF TGTGCCAGCAGCTCCCGACAGGGATCCGGGGAGGCCCAGTACTTC
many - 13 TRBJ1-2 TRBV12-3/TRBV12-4 CASSLGVGYGYTF TGTGCCAGCAGTTTGGGGGTTGGGTATGGCTACACCTTC
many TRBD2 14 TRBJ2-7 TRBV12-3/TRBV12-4 CASGELAGSYEQYF TGTGCCAGCGGGGAACTAGCGGGAAGTTACGAGCAGTACTTC
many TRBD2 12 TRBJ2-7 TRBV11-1 CASSPGTSGEYF TGTGCCAGCAGCCCCGGGACTAGCGGGGAGTACTTC
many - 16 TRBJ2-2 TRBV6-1 CASSRAGAPNTGELFF TGTGCCAGCAGCCGCGCCGGGGCTCCGAACACCGGGGAGCTGTTTTTT
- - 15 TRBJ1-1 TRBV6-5 CASTRFLDPNTEAFF TGTGCCAGCACCCGATTTTTGGATCCGAACACTGAAGCTTTCTTT
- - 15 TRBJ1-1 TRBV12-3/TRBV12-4 CASSEILGRNTEAFF TGTGCCAGCAGTGAAATACTCGGACGAAACACTGAAGCTTTCTTT
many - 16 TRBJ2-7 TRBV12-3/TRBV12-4 CASTRRGGTVDYEQYF TGTGCCAGCACCAGAAGGGGGGGGACAGTGGATTATGAGCAGTACTTC
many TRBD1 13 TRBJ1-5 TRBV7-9 CASSQTGYEPQHF TGTGCCAGCAGCCAGACAGGGTACGAGCCCCAGCATTTT
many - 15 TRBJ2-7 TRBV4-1 CASSQRLGGGLEQYF TGCGCCAGCAGCCAACGACTAGGAGGGGGGCTCGAGCAGTACTTC
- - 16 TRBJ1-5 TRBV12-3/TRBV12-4 CASSLHGGGVGQPQHF TGTGCCAGCAGTTTACACGGGGGCGGGGTAGGGCAGCCCCAGCATTTT
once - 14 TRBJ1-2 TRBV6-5 CASSHRQAQGGYTF TGTGCCAGCAGTCATCGACAGGCCCAGGGAGGCTACACCTTC
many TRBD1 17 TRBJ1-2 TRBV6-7 CASSYATRDSRGYGYTF TGTGCCAGCAGTTACGCGACAAGGGACAGTAGGGGCTATGGCTACACCTTC
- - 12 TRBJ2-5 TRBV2 CASSDSRETQYF TGTGCCAGCAGTGACAGTCGGGAGACCCAGTACTTC